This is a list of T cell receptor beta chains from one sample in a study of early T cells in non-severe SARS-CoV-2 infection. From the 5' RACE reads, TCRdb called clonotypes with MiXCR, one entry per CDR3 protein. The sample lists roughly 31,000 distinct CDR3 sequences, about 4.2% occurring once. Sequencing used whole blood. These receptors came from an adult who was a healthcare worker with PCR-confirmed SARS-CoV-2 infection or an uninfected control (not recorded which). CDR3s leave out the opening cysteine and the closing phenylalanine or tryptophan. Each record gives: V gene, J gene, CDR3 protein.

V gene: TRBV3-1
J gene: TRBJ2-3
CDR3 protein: ASTRGAVGTDTQY

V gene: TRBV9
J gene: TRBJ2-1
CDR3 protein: ASSGTMTEGVQF

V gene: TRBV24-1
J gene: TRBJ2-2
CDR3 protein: ATSDSGQGASGELF

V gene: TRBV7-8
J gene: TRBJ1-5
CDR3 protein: ASRGSGNQPQH

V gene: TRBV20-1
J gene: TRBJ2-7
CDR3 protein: SATRDLPLEQY

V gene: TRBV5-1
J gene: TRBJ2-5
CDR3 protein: ASSRSNPLGQETQY

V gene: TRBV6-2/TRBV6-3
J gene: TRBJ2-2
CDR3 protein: ASSYLGSRVVFTGELF

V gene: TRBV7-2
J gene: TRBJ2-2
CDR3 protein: ASSLWVNTGELF

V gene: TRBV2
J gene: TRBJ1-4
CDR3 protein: ASSRQGFGTNEKLF

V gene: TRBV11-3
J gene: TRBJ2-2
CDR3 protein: ASSRSGTNTGELF

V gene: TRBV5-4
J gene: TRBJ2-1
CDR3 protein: ASSSGYEQF

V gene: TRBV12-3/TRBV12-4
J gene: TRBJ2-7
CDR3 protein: ASTRSPPGIYEQY

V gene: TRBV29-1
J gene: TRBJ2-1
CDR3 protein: SVKRGSDNEQF

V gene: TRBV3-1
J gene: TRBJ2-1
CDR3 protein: ASSQGTSGRVEQF

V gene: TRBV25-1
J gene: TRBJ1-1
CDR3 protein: ASSDAVTPTEAF

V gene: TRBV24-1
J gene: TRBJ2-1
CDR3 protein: ATSDFRGGEQF

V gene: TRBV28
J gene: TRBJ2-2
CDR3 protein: ASSFRGGLGELF

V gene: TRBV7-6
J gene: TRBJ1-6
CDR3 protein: ASSPSDSSPLH

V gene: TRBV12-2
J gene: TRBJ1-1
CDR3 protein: ASRLIRGNTEAF

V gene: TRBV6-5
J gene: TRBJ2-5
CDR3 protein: ASRYLGQDQETQY

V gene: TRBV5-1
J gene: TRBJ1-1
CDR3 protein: ASSLGDRMNTEAF

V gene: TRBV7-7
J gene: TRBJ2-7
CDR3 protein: ASSPGLRGLSYEQY

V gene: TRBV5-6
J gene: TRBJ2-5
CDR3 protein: ASSARGIETQY

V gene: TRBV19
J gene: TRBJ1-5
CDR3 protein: ASSINNQPQH

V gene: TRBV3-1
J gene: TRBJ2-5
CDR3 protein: ASRQASGEETQY

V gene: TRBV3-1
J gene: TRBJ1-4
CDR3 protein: ASSQPTGTGAGATNEKLF

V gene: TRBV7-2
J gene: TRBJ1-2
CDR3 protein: ASSLGREQTYNYGYT

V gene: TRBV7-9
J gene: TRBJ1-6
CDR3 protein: ASSLGWPRSSYNSPLH

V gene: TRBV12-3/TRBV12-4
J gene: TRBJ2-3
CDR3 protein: ASTRLGGRADTQY

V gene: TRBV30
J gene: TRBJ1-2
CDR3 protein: AWSVLRTGGYGYT

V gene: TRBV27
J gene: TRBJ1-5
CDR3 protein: ASRQNQPQH

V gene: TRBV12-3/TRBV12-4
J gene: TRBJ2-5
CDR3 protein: ASSLARLQETQY

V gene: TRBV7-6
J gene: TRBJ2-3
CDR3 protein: ASSSDLTDTQY

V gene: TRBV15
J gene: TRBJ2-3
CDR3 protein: ATSRGDLRTDTQY

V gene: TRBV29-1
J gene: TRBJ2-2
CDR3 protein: SVARDTSGELF

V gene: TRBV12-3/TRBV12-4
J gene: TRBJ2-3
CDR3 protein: ATFLVSVSDTQY

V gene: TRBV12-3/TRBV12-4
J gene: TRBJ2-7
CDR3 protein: ASRRQQGAGEQY

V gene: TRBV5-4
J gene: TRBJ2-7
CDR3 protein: ASSLYVPPYEQY

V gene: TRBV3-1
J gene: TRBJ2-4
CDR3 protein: ASSLSGRAGVAKNIQY

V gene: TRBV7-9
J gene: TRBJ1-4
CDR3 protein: ASSQRGGRGTYGSEKLF

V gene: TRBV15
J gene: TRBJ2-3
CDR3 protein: ATSRGEGAKY

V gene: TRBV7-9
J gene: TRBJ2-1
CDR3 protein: ASGPEGREQF

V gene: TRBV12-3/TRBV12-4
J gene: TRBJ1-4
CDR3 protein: ASSPQGRDGKLF

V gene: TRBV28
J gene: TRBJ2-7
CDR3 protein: ASSTQGGGTYEQY

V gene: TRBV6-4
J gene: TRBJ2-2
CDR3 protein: ASSLEGGHTGELF

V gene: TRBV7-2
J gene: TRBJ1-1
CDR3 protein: ASETGSMNTEAF

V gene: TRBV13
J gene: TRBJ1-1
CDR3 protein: ASSLTGGIKMNTEAF

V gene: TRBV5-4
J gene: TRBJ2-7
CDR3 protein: ASSDRDRVSYEQY

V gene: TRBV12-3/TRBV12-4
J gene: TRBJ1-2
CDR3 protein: ASSRGQFYGYT

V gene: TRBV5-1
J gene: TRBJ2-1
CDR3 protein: ASSRLAGTDEQF

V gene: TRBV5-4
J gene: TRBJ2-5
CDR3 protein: ASSSPPQETQY

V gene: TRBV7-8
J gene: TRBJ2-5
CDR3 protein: ASSLEHRGLETQY

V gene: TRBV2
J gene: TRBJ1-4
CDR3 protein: ASSDVALGEKLF

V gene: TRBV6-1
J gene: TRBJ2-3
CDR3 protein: ASSERDNTDTQY

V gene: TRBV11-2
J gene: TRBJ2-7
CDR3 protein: ASSFYHSGILSEQY

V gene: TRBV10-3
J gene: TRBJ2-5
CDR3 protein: AISEDQAGAQY